The 8 T cell receptor beta chains listed next were all sequenced from one sample in a study of T cell responses to AZD1222 COVID-19 vaccine. Some clones are missing from TCRdb's copy, which holds only in-frame ones; the method was immunoSEQ multiplex PCR. The table has around 200,000 clones, about 90% seen once; the top ten hold 7.7%. The sequences come from peripheral blood, collected on day 0 of AZD1222 vaccination. The receptors were sampled from an adult in good health.

There are a few counts of this clone. In nucleotides, the CDR3 is TGTGCCAGCAGCTTCGAGCGGAATGAGCAGTTCTTC. Translation: CASSFERNEQFF. The J gene is TRBJ2-1, the V gene TRBV7-9; perhaps TRBD2 as D (5 bases). Germline V gene data show CDR1 as SEHNR and CDR2 as FQNEAQ (reference sequence). Trimming left V 3 bases short and J 7 bases short, with 7 bases between. This CDR3 contains 12 residues.

The chain couples TRBV28 to TRBJ2-2; possible D gene TRBD2, 5 bases. The CDR3 loop spans 14 amino acids. Germline lookup yields CDR1 MDHEN and CDR2 SYDVKM. The germline V and J ends were trimmed by 8 bases and 0 bases, with 10 bases remaining between them. The CDR3 bases are TGTGCCAGCGTGAGGGAAACGAACACCGGGGAGCTGTTTTTT. Translated, it gives CASVRETNTGELFF.

The chain uses TRBV5-1 and TRBJ2-3; TRBD2 might be the D (5 bases). Germline V lookup: CDR1 SGHRS, CDR2 YFSETQ. The CDR3 spans 16 residues. V gave up 7 bases and J gave up 0 bases, with 18 bases separating them. The CDR3, as DNA: TGCGCCAGCGCCGACGGGAAACGGGGAAGCACAGATACGCAGTATTTT. The encoded protein is CASADGKRGSTDTQYF.

The V and J genes are TRBV5-1 and TRBJ1-4; a weak D match, TRBD1 (6 bases). V dropped 0 bases and J dropped 3 bases, with 15 bases sitting between them. Looked up from germline, CDR1 is SGHRS and CDR2 is YFSETQ. This CDR3 contains 17 residues. The CDR3 loop reads CASSLDRASLSNEKLFF. In DNA, the CDR3 is TGCGCCAGCAGCTTGGACAGGGCATCTCTATCTAATGAAAAACTGTTTTTT. Looking up the rest from reference TRBV5-1 and TRBJ1-4 gives the full variable domain: KAGVTQTPRYLIKTRGQQVTLSCSPISGHRSVSWYQQTPGQGLQFLFEYFSETQRNKGNFPGRFSGRQFSNSRSEMNVSTLELGDSALYLCASSLDRASLSNEKLFFGSGTQLSVL.

The chain recombines TRBV24-1 with TRBJ2-5; 8 nucleotides line up with TRBD2. This CDR3 has 15 amino acids. Per the germline V gene, CDR1 is KGHDR and CDR2 is SFDVKD. V dropped 3 bases and J dropped 2; count of bases not matched to a gene: 4. The CDR3 here is CATSDPPGGQETQYF. The CDR3 DNA reads TGTGCCACCAGTGATCCCCCGGGAGGGCAAGAGACCCAGTACTTC.

The gene calls are TRBV9 and TRBJ1-4, with a tentative D call TRBD1 (5 bases). CDR1 and CDR2 (germline): SGDLS, YYNGEE. The CDR3 extends over 14 amino acids. Trimming removed 0 bases at V and 7 bases at J, with 10 bases between. The CDR3 bases are TGTGCCAGCAGCGTAGTCACAGGATCTGAAAAACTGTTTTTT. It codes for CASSVVTGSEKLFF.

This clone was seen only a few times. The chain carries TRBV6-4 and TRBJ1-6; tentatively, D is TRBD1 (6 bases). The CDR3 is 14 residues long. Trimming stripped 2 bases from V and 7 bases from J, with 9 bases between. Germline V gene data show CDR1 as MRHNA and CDR2 as SNTAGT. CDR3 in amino acids: CASSDRGGNSPLHF. Here the CDR3 DNA reads TGTGCCAGCAGTGACCGAGGGGGAAATTCACCCCTCCACTTT.

The V gene is TRBV12-3 or TRBV12-4, the J gene TRBJ1-5; D gene unclear. CDR3 length equals 13 residues. Trimming shortened V by 3 bases and J by 7 bases, and 10 bases separated the two germline ends. CDR3 loop: CASSFGMAQPQHF. The CDR3 nucleotides are TGTGCCAGCAGTTTTGGGATGGCGCAGCCCCAGCATTTT.